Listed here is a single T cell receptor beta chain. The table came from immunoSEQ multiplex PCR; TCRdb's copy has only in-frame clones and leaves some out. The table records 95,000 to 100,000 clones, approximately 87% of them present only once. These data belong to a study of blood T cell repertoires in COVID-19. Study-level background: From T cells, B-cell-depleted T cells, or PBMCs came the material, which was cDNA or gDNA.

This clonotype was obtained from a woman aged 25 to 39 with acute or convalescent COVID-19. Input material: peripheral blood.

The DNA for the CDR3 is TGCGCCAGCAGCTTGGGACAGGGAACTAATGAAAAACTGTTTTTT. This encodes CASSLGQGTNEKLFF. The rearrangement links TRBV5-1 to TRBJ1-4; 7 nucleotides line up with TRBD1. From germline, CDR1 is SGHRS and CDR2 YFSETQ. The J segment lost 1 base and the V segment lost 0 bases, leaving 0 bases of the junction unmatched. This CDR3 region has 15 residues. Complete variable domain (other parts from reference TRBV5-1 and TRBJ1-4): KAGVTQTPRYLIKTRGQQVTLSCSPISGHRSVSWYQQTPGQGLQFLFEYFSETQRNKGNFPGRFSGRQFSNSRSEMNVSTLELGDSALYLCASSLGQGTNEKLFFGSGTQLSVL.